This T cell receptor beta chain was captured by sequencing in a study of shared clonotypes between healthy human individuals. By share, this clone ranks as medium-sized (0.01 to 0.1%). The sample holds other DNA sequences that translate to the same CDR3. Trimming removed 4 bases from V and 7 bases from J, with 14 bases in between. The CDR3 runs 13 residues. CDR1 is MNHNY, CDR2 SVGAGI, per germline (reference sequence). Repertoires were generated with immunoSEQ multiplex PCR, while TCRdb's copy carries only in-frame clones and drops some. The repertoire holds 110,000 or so clones, 55% to 70% seen once, with around 25% in the top ten.

The sample consisted of memory CD8+ T cells sorted from blood. This sample's subset: CD45RO+ cells pooled with CCR7-negative TemRA cells. This sequence joins TRBV6-6 and TRBJ2-7; maybe TRBD2 (5 bases). The TCR originated in a woman between 25 and 40 years old in good health. The CDR3 DNA sequence: TGTGCCAGCAGTTCCGGACTTCTCGGGGAGCAGTACTTC. Translation: CASSSGLLGEQYF.